This TCR beta chain emerged from a study of blood T cell repertoires in COVID-19. Some clones are missing from TCRdb's copy, which holds only in-frame ones; the method was immunoSEQ multiplex PCR. The sample lists roughly 180,000 clones, over 75% occurring once. Trimming pared 3 bases from V and 7 bases from J, leaving 16 bases between. The CDR3 consists of 14 residues. From germline, CDR1 is MNHEY and CDR2 SMNVEV (reference sequence). This chain joins TRBV27 and TRBJ2-7; D is possibly TRBD2 (6 bases). Sequencing was performed on PBMCs or T cells enriched from blood (not recorded which). This receptor was taken from a woman in her thirties or forties with acute COVID-19. CDR3 DNA sequence: TGTGCCAGCAGTTTTTCTGGGACTCTACGTGAGCAGTACTTC. Translation gives CASSFSGTLREQYF.